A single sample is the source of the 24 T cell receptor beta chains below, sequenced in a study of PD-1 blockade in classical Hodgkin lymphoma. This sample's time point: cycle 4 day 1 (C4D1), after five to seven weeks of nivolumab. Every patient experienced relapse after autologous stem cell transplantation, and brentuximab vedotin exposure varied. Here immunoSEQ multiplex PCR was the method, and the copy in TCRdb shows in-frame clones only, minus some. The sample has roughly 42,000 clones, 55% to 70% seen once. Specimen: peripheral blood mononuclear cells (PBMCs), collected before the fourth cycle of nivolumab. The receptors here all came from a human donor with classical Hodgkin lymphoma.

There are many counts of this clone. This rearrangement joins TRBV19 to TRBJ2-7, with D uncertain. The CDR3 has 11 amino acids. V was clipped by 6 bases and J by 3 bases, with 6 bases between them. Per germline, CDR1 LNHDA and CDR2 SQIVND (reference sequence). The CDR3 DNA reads TGTGCCAGTAGGTTTGGCTACGAGCAGTACTTC. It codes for CASRFGYEQYF. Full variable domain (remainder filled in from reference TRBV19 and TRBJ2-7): DGGITQSPKYLFRKEGQNVTLSCEQNLNHDAMYWYRQDPGQGLRLIYYSQIVNDFQKGDIAEGYSVSREKKESFPLTVTSAQKNPTAFYLCASRFGYEQYFGPGTRLTVT.

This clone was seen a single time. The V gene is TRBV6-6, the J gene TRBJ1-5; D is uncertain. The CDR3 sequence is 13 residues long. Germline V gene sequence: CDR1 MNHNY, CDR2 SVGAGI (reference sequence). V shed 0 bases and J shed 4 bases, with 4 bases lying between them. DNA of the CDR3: TGTGCCAGCAGTTACTCTTCTAATCAGCCCCAGCATTTT. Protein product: CASSYSSNQPQHF.

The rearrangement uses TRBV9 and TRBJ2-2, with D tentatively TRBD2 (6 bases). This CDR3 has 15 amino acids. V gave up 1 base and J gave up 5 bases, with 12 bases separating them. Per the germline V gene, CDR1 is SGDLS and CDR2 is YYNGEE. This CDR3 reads CASSVFASETGELFF. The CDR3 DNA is TGTGCCAGCAGCGTATTTGCTAGCGAAACCGGGGAGCTGTTTTTT.

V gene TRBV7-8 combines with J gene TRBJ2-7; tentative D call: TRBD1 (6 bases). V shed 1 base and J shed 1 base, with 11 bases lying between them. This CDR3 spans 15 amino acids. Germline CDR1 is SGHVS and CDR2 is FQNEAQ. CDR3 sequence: CASSLGIGGSYEQYF. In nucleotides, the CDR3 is TGTGCCAGCAGCTTAGGGATAGGGGGATCCTACGAGCAGTACTTC.

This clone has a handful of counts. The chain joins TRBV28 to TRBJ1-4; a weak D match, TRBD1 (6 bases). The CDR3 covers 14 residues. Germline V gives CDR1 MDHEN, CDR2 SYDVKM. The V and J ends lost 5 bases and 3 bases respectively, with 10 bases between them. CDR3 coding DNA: TGTGCCAGCAGTGACAGGTTCCCTAATGAAAAACTGTTTTTT. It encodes CASSDRFPNEKLFF.

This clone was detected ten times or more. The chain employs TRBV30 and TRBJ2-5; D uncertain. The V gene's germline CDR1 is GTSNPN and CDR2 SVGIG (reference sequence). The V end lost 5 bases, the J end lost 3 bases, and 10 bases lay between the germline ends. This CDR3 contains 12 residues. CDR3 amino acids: CAWVGAEETQYF. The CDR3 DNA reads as TGTGCCTGGGTCGGCGCCGAAGAGACCCAGTACTTC.

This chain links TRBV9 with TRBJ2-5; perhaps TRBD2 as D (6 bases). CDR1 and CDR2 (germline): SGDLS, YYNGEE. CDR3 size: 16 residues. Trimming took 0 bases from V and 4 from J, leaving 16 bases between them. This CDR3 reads CASSVGVAEGRETQYF. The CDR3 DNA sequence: TGTGCCAGCAGCGTAGGGGTAGCGGAGGGAAGAGAGACCCAGTACTTC.

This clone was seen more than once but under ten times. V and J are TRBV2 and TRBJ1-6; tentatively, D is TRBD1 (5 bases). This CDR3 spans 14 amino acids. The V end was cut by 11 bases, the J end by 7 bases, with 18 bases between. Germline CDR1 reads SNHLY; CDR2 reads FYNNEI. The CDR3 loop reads CAASYSGLNSPLHF. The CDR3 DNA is TGTGCCGCCTCGTACTCAGGGCTGAATTCACCCCTCCACTTT.

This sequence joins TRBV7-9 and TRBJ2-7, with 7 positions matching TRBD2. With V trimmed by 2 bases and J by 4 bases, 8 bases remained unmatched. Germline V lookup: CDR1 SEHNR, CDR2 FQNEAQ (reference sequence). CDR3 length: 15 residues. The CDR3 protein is CASSLTGLAEYEQYF. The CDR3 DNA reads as TGTGCCAGCAGCTTAACAGGCCTAGCGGAGTACGAGCAGTACTTC.

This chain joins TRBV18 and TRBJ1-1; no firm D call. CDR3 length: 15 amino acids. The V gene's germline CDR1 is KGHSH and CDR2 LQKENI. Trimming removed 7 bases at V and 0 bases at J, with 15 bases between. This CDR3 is CASLRGGQLNTEAFF. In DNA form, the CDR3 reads TGTGCCAGCTTACGGGGTGGGCAATTGAACACTGAAGCTTTCTTT.

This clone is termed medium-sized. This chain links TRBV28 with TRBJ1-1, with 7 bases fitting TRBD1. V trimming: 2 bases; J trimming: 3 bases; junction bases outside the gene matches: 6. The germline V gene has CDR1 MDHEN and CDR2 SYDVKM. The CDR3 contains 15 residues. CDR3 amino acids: CASSLPRDRDTEAFF. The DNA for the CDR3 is TGTGCCAGCAGTTTACCCCGGGACAGAGACACTGAAGCTTTCTTT. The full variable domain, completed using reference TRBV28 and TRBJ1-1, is DVKVTQSSRYLVKRTGEKVFLECVQDMDHENMFWYRQDPGLGLRLIYFSYDVKMKEKGDIPEGYSVSREKKERFSLILESASTNQTSMYLCASSLPRDRDTEAFFGQGTRLTVV.

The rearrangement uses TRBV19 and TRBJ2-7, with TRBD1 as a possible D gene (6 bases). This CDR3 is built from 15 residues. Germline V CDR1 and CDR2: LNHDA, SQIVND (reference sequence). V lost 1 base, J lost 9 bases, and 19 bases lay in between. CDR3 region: CASSIASGQQSGQYF. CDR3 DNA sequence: TGTGCCAGTAGTATAGCTTCCGGACAGCAGAGTGGGCAGTACTTC.

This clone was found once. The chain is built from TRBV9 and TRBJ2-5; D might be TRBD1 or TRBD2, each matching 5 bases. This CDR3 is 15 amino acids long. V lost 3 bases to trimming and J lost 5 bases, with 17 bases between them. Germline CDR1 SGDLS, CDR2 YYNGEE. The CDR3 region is CASSGSGTYLETQYF. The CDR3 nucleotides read TGTGCCAGCAGCGGTTCCGGGACGTACTTGGAGACCCAGTACTTC.

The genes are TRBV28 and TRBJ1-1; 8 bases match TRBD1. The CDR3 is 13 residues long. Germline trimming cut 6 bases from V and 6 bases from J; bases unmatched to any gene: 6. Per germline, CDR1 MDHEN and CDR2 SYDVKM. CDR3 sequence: CASRYTGGSEAFF. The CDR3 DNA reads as TGTGCCAGCAGATACACAGGGGGATCTGAAGCTTTCTTT.

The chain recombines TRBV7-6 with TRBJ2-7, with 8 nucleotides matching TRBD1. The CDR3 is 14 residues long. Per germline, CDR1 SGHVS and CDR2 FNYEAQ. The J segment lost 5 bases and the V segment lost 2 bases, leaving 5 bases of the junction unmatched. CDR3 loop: CASSLTGGSNEQYF. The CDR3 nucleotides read TGTGCCAGCAGCTTAACAGGGGGTTCCAACGAGCAGTACTTC.

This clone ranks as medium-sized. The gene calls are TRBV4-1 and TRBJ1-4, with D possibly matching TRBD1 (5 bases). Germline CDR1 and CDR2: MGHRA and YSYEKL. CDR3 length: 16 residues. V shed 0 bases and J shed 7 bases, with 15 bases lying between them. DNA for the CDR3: TGCGCCAGCAGCCAAGATGTAACCTACCAGGGTGAAAAACTGTTTTTT. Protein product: CASSQDVTYQGEKLFF.

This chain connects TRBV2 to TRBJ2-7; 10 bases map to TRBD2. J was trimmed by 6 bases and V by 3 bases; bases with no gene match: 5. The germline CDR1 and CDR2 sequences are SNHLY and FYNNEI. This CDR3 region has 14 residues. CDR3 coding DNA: TGTGCCAGCAGTGATCCTAGCGGGGGACTCGAGCAGTACTTC. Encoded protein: CASSDPSGGLEQYF.

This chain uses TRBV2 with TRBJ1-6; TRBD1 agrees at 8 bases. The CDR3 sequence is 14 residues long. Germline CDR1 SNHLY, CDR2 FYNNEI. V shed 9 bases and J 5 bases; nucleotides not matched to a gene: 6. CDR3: CASRGQVHNSPLHF. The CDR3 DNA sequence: TGTGCCAGTAGGGGACAGGTCCATAATTCACCCCTCCACTTT.

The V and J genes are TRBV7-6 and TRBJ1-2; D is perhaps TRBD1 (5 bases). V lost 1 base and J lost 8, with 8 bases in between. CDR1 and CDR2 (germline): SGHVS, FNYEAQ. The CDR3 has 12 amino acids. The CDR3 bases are TGTGCCAGCAGCTTAGGGGGCGGGGGCTACACCTTC. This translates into CASSLGGGGYTF.

CDR3 sequence (DNA): TGCGCCAGCGGGCGGGGGGGCGATCCCTACGAGCAGTACTTC. The encoded protein is CASGRGGDPYEQYF. The chain uses TRBV5-1 and TRBJ2-7; 9 bases match TRBD2. The CDR3 extends over 14 amino acids. Germline V gene data show CDR1 as SGHRS and CDR2 as YFSETQ. V shed 7 bases, J shed 2 bases, and the junction held 7 bases outside the gene matches.

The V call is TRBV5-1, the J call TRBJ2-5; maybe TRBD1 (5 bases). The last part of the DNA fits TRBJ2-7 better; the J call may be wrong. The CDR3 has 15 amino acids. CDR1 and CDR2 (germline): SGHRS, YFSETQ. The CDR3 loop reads CASSLGGQGGAEQYF. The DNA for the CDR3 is TGCGCCAGCAGCTTGGGGGGCCAGGGTGGTGCCGAGCAGTACTTC.

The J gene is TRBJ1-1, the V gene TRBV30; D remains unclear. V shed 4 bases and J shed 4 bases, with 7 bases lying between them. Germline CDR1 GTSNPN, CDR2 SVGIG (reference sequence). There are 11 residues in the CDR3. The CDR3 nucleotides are TGTGCCTGGATTAGAGGCACTGAAGCTTTCTTT. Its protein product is CAWIRGTEAFF.

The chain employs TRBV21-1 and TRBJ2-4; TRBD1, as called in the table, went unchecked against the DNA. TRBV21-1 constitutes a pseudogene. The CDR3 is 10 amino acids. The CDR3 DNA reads TGTGCCAGCCACAGGAACATTCAGTACTTC. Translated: CASHRNIQYF.

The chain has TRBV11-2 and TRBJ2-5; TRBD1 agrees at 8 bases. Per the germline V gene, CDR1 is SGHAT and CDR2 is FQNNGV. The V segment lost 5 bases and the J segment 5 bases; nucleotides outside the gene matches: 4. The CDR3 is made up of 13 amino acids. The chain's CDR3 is CASSPGQAETQYF. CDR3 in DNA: TGTGCCAGCAGCCCGGGACAGGCGGAGACCCAGTACTTC.